The 8 T cell receptor beta chains presented below share a single source sample, sequenced in a study of regulatory dendritic cells for organ transplantation. TCRdb's table, derived via immunoSEQ multiplex PCR, lists solely in-frame clones and lacks some. This table has around 29,000 clones, more than 65% appearing once. The sequencing input was naive CD8+ T cells from blood. Subset in this sample: CD45RA+ naive T cells. The receptors were sampled from a human donor in good health.

The chain is built from TRBV4-1 and TRBJ2-1; tentative D call: TRBD2 (7 bases). The germline CDR1 and CDR2 sequences are MGHRA and YSYEKL. Trimming pared 2 bases from V and 4 bases from J, leaving 15 bases between. The CDR3 has 16 residues. This chain's CDR3 is CASSQTSGGLYNEQFF. The CDR3 DNA reads TGCGCCAGCAGCCAAACCTCGGGGGGCCTTTACAATGAGCAGTTCTTC.

This chain joins TRBV7-9 and TRBJ2-1; TRBD1 might be the D (5 bases). The V end was cut by 2 bases, the J end by 5 bases, with 13 bases between. CDR3 length equals 15 residues. Germline values: CDR1 SEHNR, CDR2 FQNEAQ (reference sequence). The CDR3 sequence is CASSLSNRGHNEQFF. The CDR3 DNA sequence: TGTGCCAGCAGCTTAAGTAATAGGGGCCACAATGAGCAGTTCTTC.

This clone was seen once. CDR3 amino acids: CASSIAPAGPPEEQYF. CDR3 sequence (DNA): TGTGCCAGTAGTATAGCCCCCGCGGGGCCCCCGGAGGAGCAGTACTTC. The genes are TRBV19 and TRBJ2-7; D perhaps matches TRBD2 (6 bases). This CDR3 contains 16 residues. Trimming stripped 1 base from V and 7 bases from J, with 20 bases between. Germline V gene data show CDR1 as LNHDA and CDR2 as SQIVND (reference sequence).

J is TRBJ2-7 and V is TRBV4-3; 10 nucleotides match TRBD2. Per germline, CDR1 LGHNA and CDR2 YSLEER. The CDR3 runs to 17 residues. The junction had 7 bases not matched to a gene; V was cut back by 1 base and J by 1 base. The chain's CDR3 is CASSQGYRGLASYEQYF. CDR3 coding DNA: TGCGCCAGCAGCCAAGGTTACAGGGGACTAGCGTCCTACGAGCAGTACTTC.

This chain links TRBV25-1 with TRBJ1-2; possibly TRBD1 for D (6 bases). The CDR3 contains 13 residues. From germline, CDR1 is MGHDK and CDR2 SYGVNS. V dropped 5 bases and J dropped 6 bases, with 13 bases sitting between them. CDR3 protein: CASSLGGTDGYTF. For the CDR3, the DNA is TGTGCCAGCAGTTTAGGGGGAACAGATGGCTACACCTTC.

This chain's CDR3 is CASSPGQINYGYTF. CDR3 nucleotides: TGTGCCAGCAGTCCGGGACAGATTAACTATGGCTACACCTTC. The rearrangement joins TRBV6-5 to TRBJ1-2, with TRBD1 identical over 7 bases. Germline assignment: CDR1 MNHEY and CDR2 SVGAGI. This CDR3 spans 14 amino acids. V lost 5 bases and J lost 1; bases outside the gene matches: 4.

On this clone itself: The same CDR3 can be traced to other DNA sequences in this sample. CDR3 amino acids: CASSISGGVSYNEQFF. Written as DNA, the CDR3 is TGTGCCAGTAGTATTTCCGGCGGGGTTTCCTACAATGAGCAGTTCTTC. The chain is built from TRBV19 and TRBJ2-1; D perhaps matches TRBD2 (6 bases). CDR1 and CDR2 (germline): LNHDA, SQIVND (reference sequence). The CDR3 has 16 amino acids. Trimming pared 3 bases from V and 1 base from J, leaving 13 bases between.

V and J are TRBV5-1 and TRBJ1-1; 9 bases align to TRBD1. CDR3 size: 14 residues. Trimming took 3 bases from V and 1 from J; bases not matched to a gene: 1. Germline loops: CDR1 SGHRS, CDR2 YFSETQ. CDR3 residues: CASSSTGGNTEAFF. For the CDR3, the DNA is TGCGCCAGCAGCTCGACAGGGGGGAACACTGAAGCTTTCTTT.